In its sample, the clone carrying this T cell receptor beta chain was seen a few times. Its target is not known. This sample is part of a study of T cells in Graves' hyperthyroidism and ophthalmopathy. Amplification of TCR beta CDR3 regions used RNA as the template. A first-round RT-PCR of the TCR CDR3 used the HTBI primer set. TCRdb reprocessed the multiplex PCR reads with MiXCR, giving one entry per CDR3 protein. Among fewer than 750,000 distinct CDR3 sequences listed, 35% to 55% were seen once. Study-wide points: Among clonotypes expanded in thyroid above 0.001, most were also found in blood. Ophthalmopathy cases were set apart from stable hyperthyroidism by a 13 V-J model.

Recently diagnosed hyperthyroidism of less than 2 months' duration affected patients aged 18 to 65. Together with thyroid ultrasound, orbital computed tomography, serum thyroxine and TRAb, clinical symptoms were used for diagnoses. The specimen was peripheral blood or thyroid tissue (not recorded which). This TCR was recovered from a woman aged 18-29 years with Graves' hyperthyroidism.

The CDR3 loop reads CSVGDRANGYTF. CDR3 coding DNA: TGCAGCGTTGGGGACAGGGCGAACGGCTACACCTTC. The genes are TRBV29-1 and TRBJ1-2; 9 bases agree with TRBD1. Germline CDR1 and CDR2: SQVTM and ANQGSEA. J lost 8 bases, V lost 4 bases, and 5 bases had no gene match. CDR3 length equals 12 residues.